These T cell receptor beta chains were read from a single sample in a study of blood T cell repertoires in COVID-19. TCRdb's table, derived via immunoSEQ multiplex PCR, lists solely in-frame clones and lacks some. The data contain about 670,000 clones, around 90% of them singletons. What was sequenced was peripheral blood. These receptors originate from a young woman with acute or convalescent COVID-19. Each CDR3 is given with its conserved first and last residue. D genes are given only for firm matches. Only some rows state a clone size, as once, few, many or a class for expanded clones.

v_gene	j_gene	d_gene	abundance	CDR3nt	CDR3aa
TRBV7-2	TRBJ2-1	TRBD2	-	TGTGCCAGCAGCCTAGCGGCCAACTCCTACAATGAGCAGTTCTTC	CASSLAANSYNEQFF
TRBV27	TRBJ1-2	-	-	TGTGCCAGCAGCTCGGGGCGGGGGGGAGACTATGGCTACACCTTC	CASSSGRGGDYGYTF
TRBV30	TRBJ2-7	-	-	TGTGCCTGGAGTGCACTTACCTACGAGCAGTACTTC	CAWSALTYEQYF
TRBV7-2	TRBJ2-1	TRBD2	-	TGTGCCAGCAGCTTAGGGACTAGCGGATACAATGAGCAGTTCTTC	CASSLGTSGYNEQFF
TRBV4-1	TRBJ1-2	-	-	TGCGCCAGCACCCCCATGCGGGTAGGAAACTATGGCTACACCTTC	CASTPMRVGNYGYTF
TRBV3-1/TRBV3-2	TRBJ1-1	-	-	TGTGCCAGCAGCCCACAACAGGGAAGCACTGAAGCTTTCTTT	CASSPQQGSTEAFF
TRBV4-2	TRBJ2-1	TRBD2	-	TGTGCCAGCAGCCAAGAGCCAGCGGGGGGGCCGTCTGATGAGCAGTTCTTC	CASSQEPAGGPSDEQFF
TRBV25-1	TRBJ1-5	-	-	TGTGCCAGCGGGCCCCTGCTTAGCAATCAGCCCCAGCATTTT	CASGPLLSNQPQHF
TRBV11-1	TRBJ2-7	TRBD2	few	TGTGCCAGCAGCCCGAAGGTAGCGGGGACCTACGAGCAGTACTTC	CASSPKVAGTYEQYF
TRBV27	TRBJ1-3	TRBD1	-	TGTGCCAGCGGGACAGTCTCTGGAAACACCATATATTTT	CASGTVSGNTIYF
TRBV7-9	TRBJ1-1	TRBD1	-	TGTGCCAGCAGCCTAAGGGGGCAGGACACTGAAGCTTTCTTT	CASSLRGQDTEAFF
TRBV23-1	TRBJ1-6	TRBD1	-	TGCGCCAGCAGCCCATCGGGACAGGCCCTCCACTTT	CASSPSGQALHF
TRBV5-1	TRBJ1-1	-	-	TGCGCCAGCAGCTTCAACAGGTTGAACACTGAAGCTTTCTTT	CASSFNRLNTEAFF
TRBV9	TRBJ1-3	-	-	TGTGCCAGCAGCGTAGATCCGGGGGGAAACACCATATATTTT	CASSVDPGGNTIYF
TRBV7-9	TRBJ1-3	TRBD1	-	TGTGCCAGCAGCTTTCCGGACAGGGGTGGAAACACCATATATTTT	CASSFPDRGGNTIYF
TRBV18	TRBJ1-4	-	-	TGTGCCAGCTCACCAAGACCGGGACACGAAAATGAAAAACTGTTTTTT	CASSPRPGHENEKLFF